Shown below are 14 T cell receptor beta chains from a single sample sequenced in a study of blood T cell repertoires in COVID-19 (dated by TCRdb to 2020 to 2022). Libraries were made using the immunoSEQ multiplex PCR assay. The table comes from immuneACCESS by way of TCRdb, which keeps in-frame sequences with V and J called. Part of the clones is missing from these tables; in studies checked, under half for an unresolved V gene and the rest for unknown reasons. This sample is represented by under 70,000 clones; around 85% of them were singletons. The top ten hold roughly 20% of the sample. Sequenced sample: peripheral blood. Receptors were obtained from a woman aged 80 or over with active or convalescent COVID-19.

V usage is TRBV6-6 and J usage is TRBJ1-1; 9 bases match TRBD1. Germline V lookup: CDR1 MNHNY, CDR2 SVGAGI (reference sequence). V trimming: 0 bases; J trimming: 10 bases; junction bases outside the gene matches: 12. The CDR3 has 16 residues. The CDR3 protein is CASSYSGTGWEKVAFF. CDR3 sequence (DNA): TGTGCCAGCAGTTACTCGGGGACAGGGTGGGAGAAAGTAGCTTTCTTT.

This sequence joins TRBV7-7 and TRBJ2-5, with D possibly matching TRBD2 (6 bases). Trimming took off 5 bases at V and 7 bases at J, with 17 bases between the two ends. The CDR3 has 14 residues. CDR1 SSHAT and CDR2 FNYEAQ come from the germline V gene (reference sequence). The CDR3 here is CASSPTSRRGTQYF. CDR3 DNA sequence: TGTGCCAGCAGCCCGACTAGTCGCCGCGGGACCCAGTACTTC.

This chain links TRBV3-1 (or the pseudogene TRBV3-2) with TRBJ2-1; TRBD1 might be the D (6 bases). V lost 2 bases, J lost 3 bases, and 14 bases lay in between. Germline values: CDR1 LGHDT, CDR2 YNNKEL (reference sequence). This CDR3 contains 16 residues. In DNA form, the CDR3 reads TGTGCCAGCAGCCAACCGTTTGGACAGTTCTACAATGAGCAGTTCTTC. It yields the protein CASSQPFGQFYNEQFF.

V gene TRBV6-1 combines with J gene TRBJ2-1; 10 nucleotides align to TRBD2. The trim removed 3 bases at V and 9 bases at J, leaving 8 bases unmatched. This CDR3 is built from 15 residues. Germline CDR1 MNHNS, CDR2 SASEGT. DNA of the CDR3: TGTGCCAGCAGTGAGAATAGCGGGGGGCGGGTTGAGCAGTTCTTC. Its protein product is CASSENSGGRVEQFF.

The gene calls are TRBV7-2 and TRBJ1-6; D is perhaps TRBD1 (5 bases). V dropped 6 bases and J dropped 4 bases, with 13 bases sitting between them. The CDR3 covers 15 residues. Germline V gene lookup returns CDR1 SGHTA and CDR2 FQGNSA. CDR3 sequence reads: CASRPGGGYNSPLHF. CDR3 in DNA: TGTGCCAGCAGACCCGGGGGGGGATATAATTCACCCCTCCACTTT.

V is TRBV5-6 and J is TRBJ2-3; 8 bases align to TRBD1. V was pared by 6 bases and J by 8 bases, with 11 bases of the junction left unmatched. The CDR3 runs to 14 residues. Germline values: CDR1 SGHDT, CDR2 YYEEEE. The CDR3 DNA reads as TGTGCCAGCAACACTCAAGACAGGGGAGGTACGCAGTATTTT. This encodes CASNTQDRGGTQYF.

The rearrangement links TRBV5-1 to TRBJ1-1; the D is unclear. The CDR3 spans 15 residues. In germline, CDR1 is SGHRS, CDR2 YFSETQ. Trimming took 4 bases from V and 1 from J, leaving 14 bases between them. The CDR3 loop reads CASSTGPTKNTEAFF. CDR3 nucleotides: TGCGCCAGCAGCACCGGCCCAACTAAGAACACTGAAGCTTTCTTT.

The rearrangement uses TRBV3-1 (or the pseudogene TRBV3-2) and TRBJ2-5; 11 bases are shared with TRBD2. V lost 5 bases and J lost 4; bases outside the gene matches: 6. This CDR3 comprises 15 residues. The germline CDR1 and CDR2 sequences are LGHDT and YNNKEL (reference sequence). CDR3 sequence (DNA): TGTGCCAGCAGCTTCCCGGGACTAGCGGCAGAGACCCAGTACTTC. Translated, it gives CASSFPGLAAETQYF.

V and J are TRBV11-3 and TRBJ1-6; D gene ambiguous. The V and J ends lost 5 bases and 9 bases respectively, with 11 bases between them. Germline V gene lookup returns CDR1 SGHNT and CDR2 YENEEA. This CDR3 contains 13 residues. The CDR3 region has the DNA TGTGCCAGCAGCCTTCTTTTCCGTTCACCCCTCCACTTT. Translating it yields CASSLLFRSPLHF. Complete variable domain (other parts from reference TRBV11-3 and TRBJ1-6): EAGVVQSPRYKIIEKKQPVAFWCNPISGHNTLYWYLQNLGQGPELLIRYENEEAVDDSQLPKDRFSAERLKGVDSTLKIQPAELGDSAVYLCASSLLFRSPLHFGNGTRLTVT.

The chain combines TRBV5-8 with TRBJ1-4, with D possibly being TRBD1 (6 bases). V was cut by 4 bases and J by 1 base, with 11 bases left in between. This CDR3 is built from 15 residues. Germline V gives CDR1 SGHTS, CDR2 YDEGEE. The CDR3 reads CASSHEGVTNEKLFF. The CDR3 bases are TGTGCCAGCAGCCACGAGGGGGTAACTAATGAAAAACTGTTTTTT. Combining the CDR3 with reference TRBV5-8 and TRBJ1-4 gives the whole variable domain EAGVTQSPTHLIKTRGQQATLRCSPISGHTSVYWYQQALGLGLQFLLWYDEGEERNRGNFPPRFSGRQFPNYSSELNVNALELEDSALYLCASSHEGVTNEKLFFGSGTQLSVL.

CDR3 amino acids: CASVGASGGNQPQHF. The DNA for the CDR3 is TGTGCTAGTGTGGGGGCCTCCGGAGGCAATCAGCCCCAGCATTTT. The chain couples TRBV12-5 to TRBJ1-5; weak D call: TRBD1 (6 bases). Germline-derived CDR1 and CDR2 are LGHNT and FRNRAP. The CDR3 has 15 residues. V was pared by 7 bases and J by 2 bases, with 15 bases between.

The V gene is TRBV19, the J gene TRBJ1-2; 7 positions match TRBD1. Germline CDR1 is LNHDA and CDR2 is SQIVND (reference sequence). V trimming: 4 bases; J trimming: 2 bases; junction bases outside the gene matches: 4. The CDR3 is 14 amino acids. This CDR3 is CASSSPTGNYGYTF. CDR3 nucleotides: TGTGCCAGTAGTAGCCCGACAGGGAACTATGGCTACACCTTC.

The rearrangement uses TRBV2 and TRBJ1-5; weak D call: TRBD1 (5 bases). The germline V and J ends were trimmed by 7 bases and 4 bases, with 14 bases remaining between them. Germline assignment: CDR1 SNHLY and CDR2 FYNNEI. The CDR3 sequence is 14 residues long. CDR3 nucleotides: TGTGCCAGCAAAGTAAAGGGGCGGAATCAGCCCCAGCATTTT. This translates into CASKVKGRNQPQHF.

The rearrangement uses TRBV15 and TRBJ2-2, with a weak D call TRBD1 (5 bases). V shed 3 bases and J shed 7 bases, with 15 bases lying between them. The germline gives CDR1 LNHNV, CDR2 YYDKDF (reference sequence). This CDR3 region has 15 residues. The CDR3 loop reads CATSSPQGRGGELFF. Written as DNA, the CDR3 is TGTGCCACCAGCAGCCCGCAGGGCCGTGGCGGGGAGCTGTTTTTT.